This T cell receptor (beta chain) emerged from a study of control samples from healthy donors and cancer patients. Profiling relied on immunoSEQ multiplex PCR, and the TCRdb table lists in-frame clones only, not all of them. The table lists 130,000 to 150,000 clones, 75% to 90% of them singletons. This CDR3 region has 18 residues. From germline, CDR1 is LGHNA and CDR2 YNFKEQ. The V end lost 1 base, the J end lost 3 bases, and 21 bases lay between the germline ends. This clone was observed once. The chain has TRBV4-2 and TRBJ1-2, with D possibly TRBD1 on 5 matching bases. Input material: blood. The origin of this receptor is a man in his thirties or forties in good health. Here the CDR3 DNA reads TGTGCCAGCAGCCAAGTAGGCGGCGGGGCTGGGGATGACTATGGCTACACCTTC. Its translation is CASSQVGGGAGDDYGYTF.